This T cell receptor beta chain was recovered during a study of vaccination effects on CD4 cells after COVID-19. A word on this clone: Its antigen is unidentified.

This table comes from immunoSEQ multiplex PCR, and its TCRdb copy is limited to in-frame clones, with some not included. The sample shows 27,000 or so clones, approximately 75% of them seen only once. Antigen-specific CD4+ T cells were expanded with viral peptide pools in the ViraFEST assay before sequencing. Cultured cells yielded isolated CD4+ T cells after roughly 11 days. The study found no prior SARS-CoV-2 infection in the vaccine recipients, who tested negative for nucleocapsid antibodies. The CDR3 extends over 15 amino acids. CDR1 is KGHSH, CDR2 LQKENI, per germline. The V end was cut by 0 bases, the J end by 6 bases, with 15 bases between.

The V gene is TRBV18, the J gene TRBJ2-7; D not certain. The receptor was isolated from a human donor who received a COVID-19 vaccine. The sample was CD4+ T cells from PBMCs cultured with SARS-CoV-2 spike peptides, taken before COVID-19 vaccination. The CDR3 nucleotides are TGTGCCAGCTCACCACCGATGACCCCCGACGGCGAGCAGTACTTC. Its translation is CASSPPMTPDGEQYF.